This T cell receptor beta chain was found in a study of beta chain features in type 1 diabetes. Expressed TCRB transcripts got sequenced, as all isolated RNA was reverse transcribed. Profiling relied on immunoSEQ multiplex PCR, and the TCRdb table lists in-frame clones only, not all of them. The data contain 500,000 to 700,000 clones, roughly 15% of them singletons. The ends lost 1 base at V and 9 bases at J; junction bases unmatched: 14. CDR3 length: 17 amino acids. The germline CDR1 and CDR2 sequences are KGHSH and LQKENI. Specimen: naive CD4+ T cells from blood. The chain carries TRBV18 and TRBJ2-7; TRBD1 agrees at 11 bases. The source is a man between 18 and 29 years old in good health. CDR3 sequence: CASSPLADRGRFSRQYF. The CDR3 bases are TGTGCCAGCTCACCACTGGCGGACAGGGGGCGCTTCAGCCGGCAGTACTTC.